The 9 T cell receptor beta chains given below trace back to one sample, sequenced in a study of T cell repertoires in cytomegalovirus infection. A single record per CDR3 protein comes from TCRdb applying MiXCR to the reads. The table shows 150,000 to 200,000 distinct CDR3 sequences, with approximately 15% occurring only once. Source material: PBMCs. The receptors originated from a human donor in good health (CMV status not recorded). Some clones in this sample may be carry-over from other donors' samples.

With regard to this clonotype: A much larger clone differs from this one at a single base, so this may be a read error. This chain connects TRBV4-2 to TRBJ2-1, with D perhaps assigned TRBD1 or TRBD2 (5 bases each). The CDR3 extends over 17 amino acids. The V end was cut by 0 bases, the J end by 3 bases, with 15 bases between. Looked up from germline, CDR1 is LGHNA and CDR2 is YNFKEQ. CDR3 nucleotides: TGTGCCAGCAGCCAAGATTGGGGGACCTCCTTCTACAATGAGCAGTTCTTC. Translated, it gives CASSQDWGTSFYNEQFF.

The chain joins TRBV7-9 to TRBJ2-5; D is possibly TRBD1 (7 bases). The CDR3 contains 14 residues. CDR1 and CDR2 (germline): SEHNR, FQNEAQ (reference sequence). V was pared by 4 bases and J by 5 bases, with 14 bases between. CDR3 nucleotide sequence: TGTGCCAGCAGCTCCCGGGACAGCGGGGAGACCCAGTACTTC. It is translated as CASSSRDSGETQYF.

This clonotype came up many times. DNA of the CDR3: TGTGCCAGCAGTTTCGTTTCAGGACAGGGGGGAAACATTCAGTACTTC. This encodes CASSFVSGQGGNIQYF. The chain couples TRBV12-3 or TRBV12-4 to TRBJ2-4, with TRBD1 matching 10 bases. The CDR3 contains 16 residues. The ends lost 3 bases at V and 6 bases at J; junction bases unmatched: 8.

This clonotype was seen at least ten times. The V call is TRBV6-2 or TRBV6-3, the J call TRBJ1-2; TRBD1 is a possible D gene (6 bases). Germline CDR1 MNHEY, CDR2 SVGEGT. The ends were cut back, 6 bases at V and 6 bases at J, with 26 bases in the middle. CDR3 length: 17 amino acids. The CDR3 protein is CASSATPEGGTIHGYTF. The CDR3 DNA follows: TGTGCCAGCAGCGCCACCCCGGAGGGGGGTACGATACATGGCTACACCTTC.

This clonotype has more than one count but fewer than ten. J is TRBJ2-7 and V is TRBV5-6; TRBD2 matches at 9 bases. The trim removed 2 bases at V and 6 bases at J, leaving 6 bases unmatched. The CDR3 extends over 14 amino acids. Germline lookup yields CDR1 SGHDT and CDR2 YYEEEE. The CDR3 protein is CASSLAGGLVEQYF. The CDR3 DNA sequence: TGTGCCAGCAGCTTAGCGGGAGGACTGGTCGAGCAGTACTTC.

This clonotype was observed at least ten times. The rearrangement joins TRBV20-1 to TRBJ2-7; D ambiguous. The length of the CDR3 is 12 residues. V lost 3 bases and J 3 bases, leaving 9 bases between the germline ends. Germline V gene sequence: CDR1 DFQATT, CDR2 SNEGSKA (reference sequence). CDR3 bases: TGCAGTGCTAGTGTTTCAGACTACGAGCAGTACTTC. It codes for CSASVSDYEQYF.

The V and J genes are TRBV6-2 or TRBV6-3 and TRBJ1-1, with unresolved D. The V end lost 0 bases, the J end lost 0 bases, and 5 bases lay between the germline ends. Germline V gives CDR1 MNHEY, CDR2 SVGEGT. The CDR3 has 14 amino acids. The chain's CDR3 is CASSYSLLNTEAFF. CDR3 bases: TGTGCCAGCAGTTACTCGCTCCTGAACACTGAAGCTTTCTTT.

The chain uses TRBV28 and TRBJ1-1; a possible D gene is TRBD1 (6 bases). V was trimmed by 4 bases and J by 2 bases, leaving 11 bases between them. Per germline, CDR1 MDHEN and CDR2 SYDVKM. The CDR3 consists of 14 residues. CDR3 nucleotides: TGTGCCAGCAGTTCCTGGGACACTAACACTGAAGCTTTCTTT. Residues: CASSSWDTNTEAFF.

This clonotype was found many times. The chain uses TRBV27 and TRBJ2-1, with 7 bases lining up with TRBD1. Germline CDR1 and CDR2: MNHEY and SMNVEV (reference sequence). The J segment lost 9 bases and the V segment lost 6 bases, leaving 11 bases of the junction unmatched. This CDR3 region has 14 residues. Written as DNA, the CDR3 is TGTGCCAGCAGGAAGGGACAGCCCTCGTCTGAGCAGTTCTTC. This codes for CASRKGQPSSEQFF.